This is a list of T cell receptor beta chains from one sample in a study of shared clonotypes between healthy human individuals. TCRdb keeps only in-frame clones here, not all; method: immunoSEQ multiplex PCR. The sample gives approximately 600,000 clones, 90% to 95% of which show up once; approximately 0.11% is in the top ten. Input material: naive CD8+ T cells sorted from blood. The receptors derive from a woman in her 30s in good health. CDR3s include the opening cysteine and the closing phenylalanine or tryptophan. The D gene is left open where the match is weak. Expanded clones get a size class; other rows say once, few or many, or leave the size out.

v_gene: TRBV11-2; abundance: once; d_gene: .; j_gene: TRBJ2-7; CDR3aa: CASSSKRGFNSYEQYF; CDR3nt: TGTGCCAGCAGCTCAAAGAGGGGGTTCAACTCCTACGAGCAGTACTTC
v_gene: TRBV12-1; abundance: .; d_gene: .; j_gene: TRBJ2-7; CDR3aa: CASSLPGDKHEQYF; CDR3nt: TGTGCCAGCAGCTTGCCGGGAGATAAGCACGAGCAGTACTTC
v_gene: TRBV7-6; abundance: .; d_gene: TRBD2; j_gene: TRBJ2-3; CDR3aa: CASSLSLAGGPDTQYF; CDR3nt: TGTGCCAGCAGCTTATCCCTAGCGGGAGGGCCAGATACGCAGTATTTT
v_gene: TRBV4-1; abundance: once; d_gene: TRBD2; j_gene: TRBJ2-2; CDR3aa: CASSLRLADPSGELFF; CDR3nt: TGCGCCAGCAGCCTCCGACTAGCGGACCCCTCCGGGGAGCTGTTTTTT
v_gene: TRBV4-1; abundance: .; d_gene: TRBD1; j_gene: TRBJ2-5; CDR3aa: CASSVRQGQETQYF; CDR3nt: TGCGCCAGCAGCGTGCGACAGGGTCAAGAGACCCAGTACTTC
v_gene: TRBV28; abundance: .; d_gene: TRBD1; j_gene: TRBJ1-2; CDR3aa: CASSATGQGLGYTF; CDR3nt: TGTGCCAGCAGCGCGACGGGACAGGGCTTGGGCTACACCTTC
v_gene: TRBV6-6; abundance: .; d_gene: .; j_gene: TRBJ1-4; CDR3aa: CASSYRAGWDEKLFF; CDR3nt: TGTGCCAGCAGTTACCGCGCAGGGTGGGATGAAAAACTGTTTTTT
v_gene: TRBV19; abundance: .; d_gene: TRBD1; j_gene: TRBJ2-7; CDR3aa: CASSSTTGNSYEQYF; CDR3nt: TGTGCCAGTAGTAGTACGACAGGGAACTCCTACGAGCAGTACTTC
v_gene: TRBV29-1; abundance: .; d_gene: .; j_gene: TRBJ2-7; CDR3aa: CSAQGASEQYF; CDR3nt: TGCAGCGCCCAAGGCGCTTCAGAGCAGTACTTC
v_gene: TRBV18; abundance: once; d_gene: .; j_gene: TRBJ1-1; CDR3aa: CASSPDGMNTEAFF; CDR3nt: TGTGCCAGCTCACCAGACGGCATGAACACTGAAGCTTTCTTT
v_gene: TRBV27; abundance: .; d_gene: .; j_gene: TRBJ1-1; CDR3aa: CASSLSPGRGTEAFF; CDR3nt: TGTGCCAGCAGTTTATCCCCAGGGAGGGGAACTGAAGCTTTCTTT
v_gene: TRBV19; abundance: once; d_gene: .; j_gene: TRBJ2-1; CDR3aa: CASSGPFYNEQFF; CDR3nt: TGTGCCAGTAGCGGGCCTTTCTACAATGAGCAGTTCTTC
v_gene: TRBV4-1; abundance: .; d_gene: .; j_gene: TRBJ2-7; CDR3aa: CASRWGRTLVSEQYF; CDR3nt: TGCGCCAGCAGGTGGGGGAGAACCTTAGTTAGCGAGCAGTACTTC
v_gene: TRBV19; abundance: .; d_gene: .; j_gene: TRBJ1-2; CDR3aa: CASSIDLETNYGYTF; CDR3nt: TGTGCCAGTAGTATAGATCTAGAGACTAACTATGGCTACACCTTC
v_gene: TRBV27; abundance: once; d_gene: .; j_gene: TRBJ1-1; CDR3aa: CASSSHRYARNTEAFF; CDR3nt: TGTGCCAGCAGTTCCCACAGGTACGCGCGGAACACTGAAGCTTTCTTT
v_gene: TRBV27; abundance: once; d_gene: .; j_gene: TRBJ1-1; CDR3aa: CASRQVTNTEAFF; CDR3nt: TGTGCCAGCAGACAGGTGACAAACACTGAAGCTTTCTTT
v_gene: TRBV5-4; abundance: .; d_gene: TRBD2; j_gene: TRBJ2-1; CDR3aa: CASGASGIDEQFF; CDR3nt: TGTGCCAGCGGGGCTAGCGGGATCGATGAGCAGTTCTTC
v_gene: TRBV28; abundance: .; d_gene: TRBD1; j_gene: TRBJ1-5; CDR3aa: CASSRLDRGNQPQHF; CDR3nt: TGTGCCAGCAGCAGACTGGACAGGGGGAATCAGCCCCAGCATTTT
v_gene: TRBV27; abundance: .; d_gene: .; j_gene: TRBJ2-7; CDR3aa: CASKGGTSYEQYF; CDR3nt: TGTGCCAGCAAGGGGGGAACCAGTTACGAGCAGTACTTC
v_gene: TRBV6-6; abundance: .; d_gene: TRBD1; j_gene: TRBJ1-5; CDR3aa: CASSYSKQGAYQPQHF; CDR3nt: TGTGCCAGCAGTTACTCGAAACAGGGGGCCTATCAGCCCCAGCATTTT
v_gene: TRBV27; abundance: .; d_gene: .; j_gene: TRBJ2-7; CDR3aa: CASRGPSSYEQYF; CDR3nt: TGTGCCAGCAGAGGGCCGAGCTCCTACGAGCAGTACTTC
v_gene: TRBV5-5; abundance: .; d_gene: .; j_gene: TRBJ2-7; CDR3aa: CASSIGFDYEQYF; CDR3nt: TGTGCCAGCAGTATTGGGTTCGACTACGAGCAGTACTTC
v_gene: TRBV30; abundance: .; d_gene: .; j_gene: TRBJ2-1; CDR3aa: CASVSVMKNEQFF; CDR3nt: TGTGCCTCCGTTTCCGTTATGAAAAATGAGCAGTTCTTC
v_gene: TRBV6-5; abundance: .; d_gene: .; j_gene: TRBJ2-7; CDR3aa: CASSPGRDYEQYF; CDR3nt: TGTGCCAGCAGTCCGGGACGCGACTACGAGCAGTACTTC
v_gene: TRBV13; abundance: .; d_gene: TRBD1; j_gene: TRBJ2-3; CDR3aa: CASSAGQGASGTQYF; CDR3nt: TGTGCCAGCAGCGCGGGACAGGGGGCTAGCGGTACGCAGTATTTT